Below are 30 T cell receptor beta chains sequenced from a single sample in a study of regulatory T cells (dated by TCRdb to 2016 to 2019). Points the paper makes about the study in general: Hydrophobic residues at CDR3 positions 6 and 7 were enriched in conventional CD4+ T cells from CD3G-deficient patients, suggesting more self-reactive specificities.

Antigens of these TCRs are unknown. The method was the immunoSEQ multiplex PCR assay. In the multiplex PCR, 52 forward TRBV primers and 13 reverse TRBJ primers were used, and assay-based and computational corrections were applied for amplification bias. The table was pulled from immuneACCESS by TCRdb, which kept in-frame rearrangements only. Such tables lose some clones; where checked, under half of the loss comes from unresolved V genes, and the rest has no known cause. In this sample the table shows about 18,000 clones, 65% to 90% of which occur a single time. Around 8% of the sample rests with the top ten. Specimen: conventional CD4+ T cells sorted from blood. Receptors were obtained from a person between 30 and 45 years old with CD3G deficiency.

This chain uses TRBV5-1 with TRBJ2-4; D is unclear. Deletions cut 0 bases from V and 0 bases from J, with 10 bases between. Per the germline V gene, CDR1 is SGHRS and CDR2 is YFSETQ. The CDR3 loop spans 16 amino acids. CDR3 sequence (DNA): TGCGCCAGCAGCTTGGACGGTCGACTAGCCAAAAACATTCAGTACTTC. This sequence encodes CASSLDGRLAKNIQYF.

This chain connects TRBV7-8 to TRBJ1-1, with 8 positions matching TRBD1. The CDR3 is 18 amino acids. Germline V CDR1 and CDR2: SGHVS, FQNEAQ. V lost 2 bases to trimming and J lost 0 bases; unmatched junction nucleotides: 11. CDR3 amino acids: CASSLYPTAGGMNTEAFF. The CDR3 bases are TGTGCCAGCAGCTTATATCCCACGGCAGGGGGCATGAACACTGAAGCTTTCTTT.

V gene TRBV6-1 combines with J gene TRBJ2-3; D remains unclear. This CDR3 region has 14 residues. The germline V gene encodes CDR1 MNHNS and CDR2 SASEGT. V was pared by 4 bases and J by 10 bases, with 18 bases between. The CDR3 bases are TGTGCCAGCAGTGTCTGGCACGGTCCAGCTGCGCAGTATTTT. Its translation: CASSVWHGPAAQYF.

This clone appeared a single time. The chain carries TRBV28 and TRBJ2-1, with 9 bases matching TRBD2. V shed 3 bases, J shed 9 bases, and the junction held 15 bases outside the gene matches. This CDR3 has 17 residues. Germline V gives CDR1 MDHEN, CDR2 SYDVKM. This CDR3 reads CASSFIWGSSGKVEQFF. The CDR3 DNA is TGTGCCAGCAGTTTTATCTGGGGGTCTAGCGGGAAAGTTGAGCAGTTCTTC.

This clone was found once. The rearrangement joins TRBV7-2 to TRBJ1-2; D is possibly TRBD1 (6 bases). The germline V gene has CDR1 SGHTA and CDR2 FQGNSA. The CDR3 has 14 residues. The V end was cut by 7 bases, the J end by 2 bases, with 14 bases between. The CDR3 DNA follows: TGTGCCAGCATAAAACAGGGACCCAACTATGGCTACACCTTC. Its protein is CASIKQGPNYGYTF.

V gene TRBV6-1 combines with J gene TRBJ2-6; D is unclear. CDR1 MNHNS and CDR2 SASEGT come from the germline V gene. The CDR3 contains 15 residues. Trimming shortened V by 10 bases and J by 0 bases, and 13 bases separated the two germline ends. Here the CDR3 reads CATRRPSSGANVLTF. CDR3 nucleotide sequence: TGTGCCACCCGTCGACCGTCCTCTGGGGCCAACGTCCTGACTTTC.

This clone was seen more than once but under ten times. This rearrangement joins TRBV28 to TRBJ1-4; possibly TRBD1 for D (5 bases). Trimming removed 6 bases from V and 5 bases from J, with 10 bases in between. CDR1 and CDR2 from the germline V gene are MDHEN and SYDVKM. The length of the CDR3 is 13 residues. The CDR3 nucleotides read TGTGCCAGCAGGCAGTGGGGGAATGAAAAACTGTTTTTT. Translated, it gives CASRQWGNEKLFF.

This chain uses TRBV28 with TRBJ2-7; maybe TRBD2 (6 bases). This CDR3 has 11 residues. CDR1 and CDR2 from the germline V gene are MDHEN and SYDVKM. Trimming took off 9 bases at V and 6 bases at J, with 12 bases between the two ends. CDR3 residues: CASGRWSEQYF. The CDR3, as DNA: TGTGCCAGTGGGAGGTGGAGCGAGCAGTACTTC.

The genes are TRBV7-9 and TRBJ1-1; D gene uncertain. The CDR3 totals 13 residues. Per the germline V gene, CDR1 is SEHNR and CDR2 is FQNEAQ (reference sequence). V lost 3 bases to trimming and J lost 4 bases, with 9 bases between them. In DNA form, the CDR3 reads TGTGCCAGCAGCTTCGGGGTGGGCACTGAAGCTTTCTTT. It is translated as CASSFGVGTEAFF.

V and J are TRBV18 and TRBJ2-5, with D perhaps matching TRBD1 (7 bases). The germline CDR1 and CDR2 sequences are KGHSH and LQKENI. With 6 bases removed from V and 5 bases from J, the gap between germline ends came to 13 bases. This CDR3 spans 13 amino acids. CDR3 loop: CASSRDSGETQYF. The CDR3 nucleotides read TGTGCCAGCTCCCGGGACAGCGGGGAGACCCAGTACTTC.

This chain uses TRBV28 with TRBJ2-7; D perhaps matches TRBD1 (7 bases). Per germline, CDR1 MDHEN and CDR2 SYDVKM. The CDR3 contains 15 residues. V shed 3 bases and J shed 3 bases, with 15 bases lying between them. The CDR3 spells CASSFVGRGDYEQYF. CDR3 DNA sequence: TGTGCCAGCAGTTTCGTCGGCAGGGGGGACTACGAGCAGTACTTC.

The chain has TRBV28 and TRBJ2-1; the D is unclear. V gave up 10 bases and J gave up 4 bases, with 17 bases separating them. Germline CDR1 and CDR2: MDHEN and SYDVKM. The CDR3 runs to 14 residues. The CDR3 DNA follows: TGTGCCACCGCTCCGGGCCGCGCATACAATGAGCAGTTCTTC. This codes for CATAPGRAYNEQFF.

V is TRBV5-1 and J is TRBJ2-3; 15 bases agree with TRBD2. V dropped 4 bases and J dropped 2; count of bases not matched to a gene: 5. The CDR3 has 17 amino acids. Germline loops: CDR1 SGHRS, CDR2 YFSETQ. CDR3 sequence: CASSKGLAGGNTDTQYF. In DNA form, the CDR3 reads TGCGCCAGCAGCAAGGGACTAGCGGGAGGAAACACAGATACGCAGTATTTT.

This rearrangement joins TRBV6-6 to TRBJ1-1, with D uncertain. V lost 0 bases and J 7 bases, leaving 6 bases between the germline ends. The V gene's germline CDR1 is MNHNY and CDR2 SVGAGI (reference sequence). The CDR3 length is 12 residues. In nucleotides, the CDR3 is TGTGCCAGCAGTTACTCCCATATTGAAGCTTTCTTT. Translation gives CASSYSHIEAFF.

V is TRBV29-1 and J is TRBJ1-2; 11 bases are shared with TRBD1. The ends lost 2 bases at V and 2 bases at J; junction bases unmatched: 13. This CDR3 has 18 amino acids. Germline V lookup: CDR1 SQVTM, CDR2 ANQGSEA. The CDR3 spells CSVESRDRGLPLNYGYTF. The CDR3 DNA reads as TGCAGCGTTGAAAGTAGGGACAGGGGGTTACCATTAAACTATGGCTACACCTTC.

This clone was recorded a few times. This chain uses TRBV5-1 with TRBJ1-1; TRBD1 agrees at 9 bases. The V gene's germline CDR1 is SGHRS and CDR2 YFSETQ. The V and J ends lost 4 bases and 5 bases, in that order; junction bases with no gene match: 6. CDR3 length: 14 residues. CDR3 DNA sequence: TGCGCCAGCAGCCAGGACAGGGGTCGAACTGAAGCTTTCTTT. Translation gives CASSQDRGRTEAFF.

By share, this clone counts as medium-sized. The rearrangement links TRBV27 to TRBJ1-2; TRBD1 is a possible D gene (6 bases). V was cut by 2 bases and J by 5 bases, with 9 bases left in between. In germline, CDR1 is MNHEY, CDR2 SMNVEV (reference sequence). The CDR3 is 13 amino acids. For the CDR3, the DNA is TGTGCCAGCAGTTTAAGGCAGGGGTATGGCTACACCTTC. Its translation: CASSLRQGYGYTF.

V usage is TRBV5-1 and J usage is TRBJ2-3; no clear D gene. Germline assignment: CDR1 SGHRS and CDR2 YFSETQ. CDR3 size: 14 residues. V gave up 2 bases and J gave up 2 bases, with 9 bases separating them. The CDR3 is CASSLGGYTDTQYF. The CDR3 region has the DNA TGCGCCAGCAGCTTAGGCGGATACACAGATACGCAGTATTTT. Based on the CDR3 plus reference TRBV5-1 and TRBJ2-3, the full variable domain is KAGVTQTPRYLIKTRGQQVTLSCSPISGHRSVSWYQQTPGQGLQFLFEYFSETQRNKGNFPGRFSGRQFSNSRSEMNVSTLELGDSALYLCASSLGGYTDTQYFGPGTRLTVL.

V gene TRBV19 combines with J gene TRBJ1-2, with TRBD1 as a possible D gene (5 bases). Looked up from germline, CDR1 is LNHDA and CDR2 is SQIVND (reference sequence). This CDR3 is 12 amino acids long. The V gene lost 5 bases and the J gene lost 8 bases, with 12 bases spanning the gap. The CDR3 sequence is CASSRRGGGYTF. CDR3 bases: TGTGCCAGTAGTCGGAGGGGAGGCGGCTACACCTTC.

The chain carries TRBV19 and TRBJ1-5; no clear D. Germline lookup yields CDR1 LNHDA and CDR2 SQIVND (reference sequence). The CDR3 has 13 amino acids. V lost 5 bases and J 0 bases, leaving 5 bases between the germline ends. CDR3 region: CASSYDSNQPQHF. DNA for the CDR3: TGTGCCAGTAGTTACGATAGCAATCAGCCCCAGCATTTT.

This CDR3 is CASSFGLNTIYF. In DNA, the CDR3 is TGTGCCAGCAGCTTTGGGCTAAACACCATATATTTT. The chain joins TRBV7-9 to TRBJ1-3; D unresolved. The CDR3 length is 12 residues. V was pared by 3 bases and J by 6 bases, with 6 bases between. CDR1 is SEHNR and CDR2 is FQNEAQ in the germline V gene (reference sequence).

This rearrangement joins TRBV28 to TRBJ1-2, with unresolved D. The CDR3 has 14 residues. Germline CDR1 MDHEN, CDR2 SYDVKM. Trimming pared 5 bases from V and 8 bases from J, leaving 18 bases between. The CDR3 nucleotides read TGTGCCAGCAGTCCATTGACCGGACGTCGGGGCTACACCTTC. Its protein is CASSPLTGRRGYTF.

This clone has a handful of counts. The CDR3 loop is CASSLTFMFPGSPLHF. The CDR3 DNA is TGTGCCAGCAGTCTTACCTTTATGTTCCCTGGTTCACCCCTCCACTTT. This rearrangement joins TRBV28 to TRBJ1-6; D not resolved. This CDR3 has 16 residues. The germline V gene has CDR1 MDHEN and CDR2 SYDVKM. Trimming stripped 5 bases from V and 9 bases from J, with 20 bases between.

The chain joins TRBV5-1 to TRBJ2-2, with D maybe TRBD2 (7 bases). V shed 4 bases and J shed 5 bases, with 15 bases lying between them. Germline loops: CDR1 SGHRS, CDR2 YFSETQ. The CDR3 is made up of 15 amino acids. The CDR3 DNA reads as TGCGCCAGCAGCGCCACCCGGGGGGCAACCGGGGAGCTGTTTTTT. It encodes CASSATRGATGELFF.

The chain is built from TRBV19 and TRBJ1-2; TRBD1 matches at 10 bases. CDR3 size: 16 residues. With V trimmed by 5 bases and J by 6 bases, 12 bases remained unmatched. Germline values: CDR1 LNHDA, CDR2 SQIVND (reference sequence). DNA for the CDR3: TGTGCCAGTAGTGCTGAAATCGGGACAGGGGCGAATGGCTACACCTTC. Its protein is CASSAEIGTGANGYTF.

This chain links TRBV7-9 with TRBJ2-3, with 7 positions matching TRBD1. V was clipped by 4 bases and J by 0 bases; unmatched bases: 10. CDR3 length equals 17 residues. The germline V gene has CDR1 SEHNR and CDR2 FQNEAQ (reference sequence). This CDR3 reads CASSSDPGQASTDTQYF. The CDR3 bases are TGTGCCAGCAGCTCTGACCCTGGACAGGCTAGCACAGATACGCAGTATTTT. Drawing the rest from reference TRBV7-9 and TRBJ2-3, the complete variable domain is DTGVSQNPRHKITKRGQNVTFRCDPISEHNRLYWYRQTLGQGPEFLTYFQNEAQLEKSRLLSDRFSAERPKGSFSTLEIQRTEQGDSAMYLCASSSDPGQASTDTQYFGPGTRLTVL.

The rearrangement links TRBV6-1 to TRBJ1-1, with D unclear. V lost 6 bases and J lost 0, with 11 bases in between. This CDR3 is 14 amino acids long. CDR1 and CDR2 (germline): MNHNS, SASEGT. The CDR3 reads CASRFQALNTEAFF. The CDR3, as DNA: TGTGCCAGCAGGTTCCAGGCCCTGAACACTGAAGCTTTCTTT.

This clone was observed once. The chain employs TRBV7-3 and TRBJ2-1; 8 bases line up with TRBD2. CDR1 and CDR2 (germline): SGHTA, FQGTGA. After removal of 5 bases from V and 4 bases from J, the junction contained 13 bases not matched to a gene. CDR3 size: 17 residues. Here the CDR3 reads CASSHRREGPRYNEQFF. Here the CDR3 DNA reads TGTGCCAGCAGCCACCGTCGGGAGGGCCCTAGGTACAATGAGCAGTTCTTC.

This chain links TRBV6-1 with TRBJ1-1, with D maybe TRBD1 (6 bases). Germline loops: CDR1 MNHNS, CDR2 SASEGT. Deletions cut 6 bases from V and 0 bases from J, with 11 bases between. The CDR3 is 14 amino acids. This chain's CDR3 is CASSGQRLNTEAFF. The CDR3, as DNA: TGTGCCAGCAGCGGACAGCGACTGAACACTGAAGCTTTCTTT.

This clone occurred a few times. This sequence joins TRBV6-6 and TRBJ1-2; a possible D gene is TRBD1 (6 bases). CDR3 length: 13 residues. CDR1 MNHNY and CDR2 SVGAGI come from the germline V gene (reference sequence). V lost 5 bases and J lost 4, with 11 bases in between. The CDR3 DNA reads TGTGCCAGCAGTCAACAGGGCCTCTATGGCTACACCTTC. This translates into CASSQQGLYGYTF.